Reported below is one TCR beta chain. These data belong to a study of CD8+ T cells in alopecia areata. Overall study context: Tofacitinib was given for 6 to 18 months, then stopped for 6 months.

cDNA serving as the sequencing template came from extracted, reverse transcribed RNA. Generated by immunoSEQ multiplex PCR, the TCRdb table keeps only in-frame clones and is missing some. The table has 80,000 to 100,000 clones, 35% to 45% seen once. Sorting of PBMCs yielded the CD4+ and CD8+ T cells. The germline gives CDR1 LGHNA, CDR2 YNFKEQ. Trimming removed 4 bases from V and 3 bases from J, with 12 bases in between. The CDR3 extends over 14 amino acids. Sample: CD4+ T cells sorted from blood. The receptor was derived from a human donor with alopecia areata. The rearrangement joins TRBV4-2 to TRBJ1-2, with D possibly matching TRBD1 (5 bases). The CDR3 protein is CASSPAGADYGYTF. The DNA of the CDR3 is TGTGCCAGCAGCCCTGCCGGGGCGGACTATGGCTACACCTTC.